This T cell receptor beta chain emerged from a study of blood T cells in healthy people across ages. Alongside a J-beta primer mix, a sample-barcoded 5' primer served in a second PCR lasting about 7 to 11 cycles. One entry per CDR3 protein, called by TCRdb with MiXCR from the 5' RACE reads. Here the sample spans over 1,300,000 distinct CDR3 sequences, around 59% being singletons. Germline V gene lookup returns CDR1 SEHNR and CDR2 FQNEAQ (reference sequence). This CDR3 spans 18 amino acids. The rearrangement joins TRBV7-9 to TRBJ2-7; D unresolved. Gene TRBJ2-5 matches the end of the DNA better, so the J call may be wrong. The TCR comes from a young man in good health. Source material: blood. CDR3 coding DNA: TGTGCCAGCAGCTTGTCACGACTCGGCGAACGGCGTAAAGAGACCCAGTACTTC. This sequence encodes CASSLSRLGERRKETQYF.